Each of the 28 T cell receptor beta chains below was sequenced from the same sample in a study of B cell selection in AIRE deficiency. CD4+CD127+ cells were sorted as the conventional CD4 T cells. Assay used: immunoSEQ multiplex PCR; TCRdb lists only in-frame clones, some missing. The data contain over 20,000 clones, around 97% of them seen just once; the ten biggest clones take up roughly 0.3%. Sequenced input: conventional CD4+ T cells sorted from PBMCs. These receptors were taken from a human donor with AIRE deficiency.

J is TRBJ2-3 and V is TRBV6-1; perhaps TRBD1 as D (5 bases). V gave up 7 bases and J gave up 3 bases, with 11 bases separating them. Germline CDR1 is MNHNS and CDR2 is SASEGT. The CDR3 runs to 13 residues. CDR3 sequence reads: CASIQVGTDTQYF. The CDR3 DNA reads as TGTGCCAGCATACAGGTTGGGACAGATACGCAGTATTTT.

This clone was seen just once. The CDR3 bases are TGTGCCAGTAGCCGACAGGGATCGTCCAACTATGGCTACACCTTC. Translating it yields CASSRQGSSNYGYTF. J is TRBJ1-2 and V is TRBV19, with 7 bases matching TRBD1. Trimming cost V 6 bases and J 2 bases; bases outside gene matches: 9. Per germline, CDR1 LNHDA and CDR2 SQIVND (reference sequence). This CDR3 has 15 amino acids.

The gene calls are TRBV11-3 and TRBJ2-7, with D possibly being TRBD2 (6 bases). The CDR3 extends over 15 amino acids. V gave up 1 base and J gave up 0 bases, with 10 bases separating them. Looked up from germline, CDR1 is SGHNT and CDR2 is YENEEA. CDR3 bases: TGTGCCAGCAGCTTAGCGGGGACTTTCTCCTACGAGCAGTACTTC. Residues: CASSLAGTFSYEQYF.

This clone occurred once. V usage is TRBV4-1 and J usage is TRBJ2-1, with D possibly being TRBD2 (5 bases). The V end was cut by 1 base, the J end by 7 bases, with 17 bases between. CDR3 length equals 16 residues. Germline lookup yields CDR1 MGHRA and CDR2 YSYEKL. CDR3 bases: TGCGCCAGCAGCCAAGTAGGTAGCGCCTTGGGTAATGAGCAGTTCTTC. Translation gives CASSQVGSALGNEQFF.

The CDR3 loop reads CASSQGPGGNEQFF. CDR3 nucleotide sequence: TGCGCCAGCAGCCAGGGGCCGGGGGGTAATGAGCAGTTCTTC. The chain recombines TRBV4-3 with TRBJ2-1; 7 nucleotides match TRBD2. Germline CDR1 and CDR2: LGHNA and YSLEER. J gave up 7 bases and V 3 bases, and 6 bases lay outside the gene matches. The CDR3 loop spans 14 amino acids.

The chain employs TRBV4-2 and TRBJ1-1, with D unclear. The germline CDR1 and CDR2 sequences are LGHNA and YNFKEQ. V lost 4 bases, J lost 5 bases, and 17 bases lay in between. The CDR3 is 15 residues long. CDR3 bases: TGTGCCAGCAGCCCGTCCAAAGGATGGGGAACTGAAGCTTTCTTT. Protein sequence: CASSPSKGWGTEAFF.

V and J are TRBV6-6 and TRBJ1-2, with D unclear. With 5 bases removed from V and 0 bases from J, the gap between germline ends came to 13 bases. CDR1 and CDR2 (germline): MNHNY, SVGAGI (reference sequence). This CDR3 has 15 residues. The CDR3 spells CASSTVSGPNYGYTF. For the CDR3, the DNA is TGTGCCAGCAGTACGGTGTCAGGCCCTAACTATGGCTACACCTTC.

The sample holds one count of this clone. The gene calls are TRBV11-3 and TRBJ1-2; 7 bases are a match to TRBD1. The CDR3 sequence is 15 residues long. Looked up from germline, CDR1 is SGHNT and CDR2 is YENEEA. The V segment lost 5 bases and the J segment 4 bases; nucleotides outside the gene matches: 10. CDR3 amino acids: CASSPDRAWVYGYTF. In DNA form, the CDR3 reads TGTGCCAGCAGCCCCGACAGGGCGTGGGTCTATGGCTACACCTTC.

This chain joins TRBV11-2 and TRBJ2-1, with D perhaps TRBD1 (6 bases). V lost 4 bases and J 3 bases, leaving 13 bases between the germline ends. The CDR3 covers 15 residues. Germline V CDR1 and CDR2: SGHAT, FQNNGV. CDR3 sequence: CASSSQGRNYNEQFF. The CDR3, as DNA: TGTGCCAGCAGCTCTCAGGGGCGGAACTACAATGAGCAGTTCTTC. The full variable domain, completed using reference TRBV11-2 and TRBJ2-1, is EAGVAQSPRYKIIEKRQSVAFWCNPISGHATLYWYQQILGQGPKLLIQFQNNGVVDDSQLPKDRFSAERLKGVDSTLKIQPAKLEDSAVYLCASSSQGRNYNEQFFGPGTRLTVL.

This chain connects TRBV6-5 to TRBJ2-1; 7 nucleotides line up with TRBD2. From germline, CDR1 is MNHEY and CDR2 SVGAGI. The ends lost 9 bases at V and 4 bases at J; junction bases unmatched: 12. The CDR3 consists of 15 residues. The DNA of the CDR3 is TGTGCCAGTTCAAGGGCTAGCGGTCTGTACAATGAGCAGTTCTTC. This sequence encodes CASSRASGLYNEQFF.

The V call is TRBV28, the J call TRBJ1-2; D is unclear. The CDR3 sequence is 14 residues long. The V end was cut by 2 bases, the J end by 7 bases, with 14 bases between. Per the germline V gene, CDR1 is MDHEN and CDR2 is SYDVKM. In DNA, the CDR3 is TGTGCCAGCAGTTTAGGCGGGAAGTGGTCTGGCTACACCTTC. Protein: CASSLGGKWSGYTF.

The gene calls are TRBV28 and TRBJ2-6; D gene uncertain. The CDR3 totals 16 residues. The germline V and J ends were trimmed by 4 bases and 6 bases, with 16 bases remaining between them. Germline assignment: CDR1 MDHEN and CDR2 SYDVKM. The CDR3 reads CASSSLSPRVANVLTF. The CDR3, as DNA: TGTGCCAGCAGTTCCCTTTCACCCCGGGTGGCCAACGTCCTGACTTTC.

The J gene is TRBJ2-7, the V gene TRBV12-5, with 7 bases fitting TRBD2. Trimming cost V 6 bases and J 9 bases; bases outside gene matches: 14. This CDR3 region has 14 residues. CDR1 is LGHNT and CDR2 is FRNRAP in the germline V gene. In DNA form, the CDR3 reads TGTGCTAGTGGCCCAGATAGCGGGTCGGGCGGGCAGTACTTC. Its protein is CASGPDSGSGGQYF.

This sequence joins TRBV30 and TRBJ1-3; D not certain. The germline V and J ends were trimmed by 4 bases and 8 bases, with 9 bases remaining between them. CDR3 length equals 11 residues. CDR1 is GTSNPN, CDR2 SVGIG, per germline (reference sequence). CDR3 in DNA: TGTGCCTGGAAATCGGCGGACACCATATATTTT. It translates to CAWKSADTIYF. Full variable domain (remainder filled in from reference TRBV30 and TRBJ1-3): SQTIHQWPATLVQPVGSPLSLECTVEGTSNPNLYWYRQAAGRGLQLLFYSVGIGQISSEVPQNLSASRPQDRQFILSSKKLLLSDSGFYLCAWKSADTIYFGEGSWLTVV.

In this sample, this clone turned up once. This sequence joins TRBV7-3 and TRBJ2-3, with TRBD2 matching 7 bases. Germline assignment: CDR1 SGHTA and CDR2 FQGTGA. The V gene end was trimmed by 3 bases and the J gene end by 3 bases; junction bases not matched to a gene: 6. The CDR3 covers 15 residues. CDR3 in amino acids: CASSFYGRGTDTQYF. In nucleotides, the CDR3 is TGTGCCAGCAGCTTTTATGGGCGGGGGACAGATACGCAGTATTTT.

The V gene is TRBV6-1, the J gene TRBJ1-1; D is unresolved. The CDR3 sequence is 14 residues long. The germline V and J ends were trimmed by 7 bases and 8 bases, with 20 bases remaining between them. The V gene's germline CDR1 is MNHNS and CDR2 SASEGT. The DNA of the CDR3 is TGTGCCAGCACCCCCGCCACGGTTTCCTTCGAAGCTTTCTTT. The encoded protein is CASTPATVSFEAFF.

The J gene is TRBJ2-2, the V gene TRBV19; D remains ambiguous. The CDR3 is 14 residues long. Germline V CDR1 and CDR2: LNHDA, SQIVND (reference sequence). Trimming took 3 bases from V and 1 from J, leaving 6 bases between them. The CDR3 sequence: CASSIPQNTGELFF. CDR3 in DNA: TGTGCCAGTAGTATCCCCCAGAACACCGGGGAGCTGTTTTTT.

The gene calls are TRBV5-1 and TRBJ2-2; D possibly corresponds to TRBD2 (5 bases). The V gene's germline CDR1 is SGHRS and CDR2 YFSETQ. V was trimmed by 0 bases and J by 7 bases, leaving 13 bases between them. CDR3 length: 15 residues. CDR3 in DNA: TGCGCCAGCAGCTTGGGTTTGCACGAGGGCGGGGAGCTGTTTTTT. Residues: CASSLGLHEGGELFF. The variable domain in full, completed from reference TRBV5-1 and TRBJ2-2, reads KAGVTQTPRYLIKTRGQQVTLSCSPISGHRSVSWYQQTPGQGLQFLFEYFSETQRNKGNFPGRFSGRQFSNSRSEMNVSTLELGDSALYLCASSLGLHEGGELFFGEGSRLTVL.

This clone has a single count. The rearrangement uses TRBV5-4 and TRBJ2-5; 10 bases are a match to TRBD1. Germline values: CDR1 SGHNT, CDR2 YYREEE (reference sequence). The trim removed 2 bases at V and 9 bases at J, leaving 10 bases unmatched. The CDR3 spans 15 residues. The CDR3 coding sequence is TGTGCCAGCAGCTTAGCCGGGACAGGGGTAAAGGCCCAGTACTTC. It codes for CASSLAGTGVKAQYF.

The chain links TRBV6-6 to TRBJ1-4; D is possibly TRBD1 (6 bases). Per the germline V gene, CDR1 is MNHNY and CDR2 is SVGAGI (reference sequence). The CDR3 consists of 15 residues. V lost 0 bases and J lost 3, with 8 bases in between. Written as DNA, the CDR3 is TGTGCCAGCAGTTACTCGGGGGCCCCTAATGAAAAACTGTTTTTT. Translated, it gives CASSYSGAPNEKLFF.

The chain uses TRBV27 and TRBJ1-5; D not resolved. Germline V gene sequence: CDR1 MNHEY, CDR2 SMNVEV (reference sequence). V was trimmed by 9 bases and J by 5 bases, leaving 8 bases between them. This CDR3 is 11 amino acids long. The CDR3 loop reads CASPPDQPQHF. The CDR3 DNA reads TGTGCCAGTCCCCCGGATCAGCCCCAGCATTTT.

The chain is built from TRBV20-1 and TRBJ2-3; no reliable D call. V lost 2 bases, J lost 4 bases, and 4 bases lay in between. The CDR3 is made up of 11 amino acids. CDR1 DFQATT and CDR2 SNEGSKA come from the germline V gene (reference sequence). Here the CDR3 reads CSARKPDTQYF. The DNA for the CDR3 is TGCAGTGCTAGAAAACCAGATACGCAGTATTTT.

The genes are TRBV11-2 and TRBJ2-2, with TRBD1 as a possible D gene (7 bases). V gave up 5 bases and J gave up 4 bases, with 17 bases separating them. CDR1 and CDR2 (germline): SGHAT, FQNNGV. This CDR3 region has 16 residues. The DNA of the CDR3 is TGTGCCAGCAGCCGAATTGCGGGACAGCCCACCGGGGAGCTGTTTTTT. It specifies CASSRIAGQPTGELFF.

The CDR3 sequence is CASSTGNYYGYTF. Here the CDR3 DNA reads TGTGCCAGCAGCACCGGTAATTACTATGGCTACACCTTC. The chain couples TRBV9 to TRBJ1-2; D call uncertain. The CDR3 contains 13 residues. Trimming stripped 4 bases from V and 3 bases from J, with 10 bases between. The germline CDR1 and CDR2 sequences are SGDLS and YYNGEE. Full variable domain (rest looked up from reference TRBV9 and TRBJ1-2): DSGVTQTPKHLITATGQRVTLRCSPRSGDLSVYWYQQSLDQGLQFLIQYYNGEERAKGNILERFSAQQFPDLHSELNLSSLELGDSALYFCASSTGNYYGYTFGSGTRLTVV.

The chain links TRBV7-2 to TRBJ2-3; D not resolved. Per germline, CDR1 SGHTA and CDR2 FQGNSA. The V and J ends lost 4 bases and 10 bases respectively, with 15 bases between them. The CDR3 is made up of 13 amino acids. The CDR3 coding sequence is TGTGCCAGCAGCTCCGGAATTTCTTACGCGCAGTATTTT. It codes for CASSSGISYAQYF.

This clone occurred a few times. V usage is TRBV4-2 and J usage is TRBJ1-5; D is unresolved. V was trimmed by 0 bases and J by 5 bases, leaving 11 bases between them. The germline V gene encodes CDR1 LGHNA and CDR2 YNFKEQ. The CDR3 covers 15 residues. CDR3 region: CASSQDVGTYQPQHF. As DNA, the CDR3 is TGTGCCAGCAGCCAAGATGTGGGAACTTATCAGCCCCAGCATTTT.

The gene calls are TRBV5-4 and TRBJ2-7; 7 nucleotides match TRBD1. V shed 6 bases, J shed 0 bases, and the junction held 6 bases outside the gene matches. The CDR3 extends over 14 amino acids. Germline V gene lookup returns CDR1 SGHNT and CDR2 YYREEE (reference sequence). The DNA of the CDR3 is TGTGCCAGCACCCCGGACAGGCGCTCCTACGAGCAGTACTTC. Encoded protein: CASTPDRRSYEQYF.

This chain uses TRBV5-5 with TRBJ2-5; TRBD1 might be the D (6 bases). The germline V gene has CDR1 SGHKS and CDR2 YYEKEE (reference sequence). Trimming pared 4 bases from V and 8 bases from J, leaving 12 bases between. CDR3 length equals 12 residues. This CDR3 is CASSLPQGTQYF. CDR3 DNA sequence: TGTGCCAGCAGCCTTCCACAGGGAACCCAGTACTTC.